Shown below are 30 T cell receptor beta chains from a single sample sequenced in a study of blood T cell repertoires in COVID-19. The table came from immunoSEQ multiplex PCR; TCRdb's copy has only in-frame clones and leaves some out. The sample records about 290,000 clones, roughly 80% being singletons. The sample comprised peripheral blood. Receptors originate from a woman aged 45 to 65 with active or convalescent COVID-19.

The rearrangement uses TRBV10-1 and TRBJ1-1; D gene uncertain. The length of the CDR3 is 13 residues. Germline lookup yields CDR1 WNHNN and CDR2 SYGVQD (reference sequence). V lost 3 bases, J lost 1 base, and 6 bases lay in between. CDR3 in DNA: TGCGCCAGCAGTGACGAGGGGAACACTGAAGCTTTCTTT. This translates into CASSDEGNTEAFF.

The chain employs TRBV7-8 and TRBJ2-1; 7 bases align to TRBD2. This CDR3 region has 15 residues. V gave up 5 bases and J gave up 9 bases; unmatched junction bases: 13. From germline, CDR1 is SGHVS and CDR2 FQNEAQ. The CDR3 nucleotides read TGTGCCAGCAGCCCCCACCCCCAGCGGGAACTTGAGCAGTTCTTC. This translates into CASSPHPQRELEQFF.

The genes are TRBV6-2 or TRBV6-3 and TRBJ2-1, with TRBD2 identical over 13 bases. Germline V gives CDR1 MNHEY, CDR2 SVGEGT. Losses at the gene ends were 0 bases for V and 6 bases for J; bases not matched to a gene: 5. This CDR3 has 17 residues. CDR3 region: CASSYSSGLAGVNEQFF. DNA for the CDR3: TGTGCCAGCAGTTACTCTAGCGGACTAGCGGGAGTCAATGAGCAGTTCTTC.

The V call is TRBV5-4, the J call TRBJ1-1, with 7 positions matching TRBD1. This CDR3 contains 13 residues. V was pared by 6 bases and J by 7 bases, with 9 bases of the junction left unmatched. The germline V gene has CDR1 SGHNT and CDR2 YYREEE (reference sequence). This chain's CDR3 is CASNYDRAGEAFF. As DNA, the CDR3 is TGTGCCAGCAACTACGACAGGGCCGGTGAAGCTTTCTTT.

CDR3: CASSPTGTLYFYGYTF. In DNA form, the CDR3 reads TGTGCCAGCAGCCCGACAGGGACATTATATTTCTATGGCTACACCTTC. This rearrangement joins TRBV7-8 to TRBJ1-2, with 7 bases fitting TRBD1. After removal of 5 bases from V and 4 bases from J, the junction contained 13 bases not matched to a gene. Per germline, CDR1 SGHVS and CDR2 FQNEAQ. CDR3 length: 16 residues.

This clone was counted once. The chain joins TRBV19 to TRBJ1-5, with TRBD1 identical over 11 bases. This CDR3 comprises 17 residues. Germline lookup yields CDR1 LNHDA and CDR2 SQIVND (reference sequence). V gave up 7 bases and J gave up 0 bases; unmatched junction bases: 8. As DNA, the CDR3 is TGTGCCAGTATGGACCGGGACAGGGGGATTAGCAATCAGCCCCAGCATTTT. Its protein product is CASMDRDRGISNQPQHF.

The rearrangement links TRBV9 to TRBJ2-7, with TRBD2 matching 11 bases. Germline V gene lookup returns CDR1 SGDLS and CDR2 YYNGEE. The CDR3 spans 15 residues. After removal of 0 bases from V and 3 bases from J, the junction contained 2 bases not matched to a gene. The CDR3 region has the DNA TGTGCCAGCAGCGTAGGAGGGACTAGCGGCTACGAGCAGTACTTC. This translates into CASSVGGTSGYEQYF.

Comment on this clone: This sample includes further DNA sequences coding for the same CDR3. The V and J genes are TRBV7-9 and TRBJ1-4; TRBD1 might be the D (5 bases). The CDR3 has 14 amino acids. With 1 base removed from V and 5 bases from J, the gap between germline ends came to 8 bases. Looked up from germline, CDR1 is SEHNR and CDR2 is FQNEAQ (reference sequence). CDR3 amino acids: CASSLGQPNEKLFF. The DNA for the CDR3 is TGTGCCAGCAGCTTAGGACAGCCGAATGAAAAACTGTTTTTT.

The chain combines TRBV5-5 with TRBJ2-1, with D tentatively TRBD2 (5 bases). With 1 base removed from V and 5 bases from J, the gap between germline ends came to 10 bases. This CDR3 has 14 residues. Looked up from germline, CDR1 is SGHKS and CDR2 is YYEKEE (reference sequence). DNA for the CDR3: TGTGCCAGCAGCTTGTCAGCGGAGAACAATGAGCAGTTCTTC. This gives the protein CASSLSAENNEQFF.

The chain recombines TRBV4-1 with TRBJ1-1, with 8 bases fitting TRBD1. J lost 2 bases, V lost 4 bases, and 9 bases had no gene match. The CDR3 runs 16 residues. CDR1 and CDR2 (germline): MGHRA, YSYEKL. CDR3 in amino acids: CASSRAVGQENTEAFF. As DNA, the CDR3 is TGCGCCAGCAGCCGGGCCGTGGGACAGGAAAACACTGAAGCTTTCTTT.

The genes are TRBV29-1 and TRBJ2-7; a weak D match, TRBD1 (5 bases). Trimming stripped 4 bases from V and 9 bases from J, with 22 bases between. The CDR3 spans 14 residues. Germline assignment: CDR1 SQVTM and CDR2 ANQGSEA. Here the CDR3 reads CSVVGIDSFLGQYF. Here the CDR3 DNA reads TGCAGCGTTGTGGGGATCGACAGTTTCCTAGGGCAGTACTTC.

V usage is TRBV7-8 and J usage is TRBJ2-7; TRBD2 is a possible D gene (6 bases). The V end lost 5 bases, the J end lost 1 base, and 9 bases lay between the germline ends. The CDR3 runs 13 residues. CDR1 and CDR2 from the germline V gene are SGHVS and FQNEAQ. The CDR3 DNA reads as TGTGCCAGCAGCCTACGGGGGTCCTACGAGCAGTACTTC. It encodes CASSLRGSYEQYF. Full variable domain (outside the CDR3, taken from reference TRBV7-8 and TRBJ2-7): GAGVSQSPRYKVAKRGQDVALRCDPISGHVSLFWYQQALGQGPEFLTYFQNEAQLDKSGLPSDRFFAERPEGSVSTLKIQRTQQEDSAVYLCASSLRGSYEQYFGPGTRLTVT.

CDR3 sequence: CASSVFQGPYEQYF. CDR3 DNA: TGTGCCAGCAGTGTTTTTCAGGGCCCCTACGAGCAGTACTTC. The V and J genes are TRBV2 and TRBJ2-7; D might be TRBD1 (5 bases). CDR1 SNHLY and CDR2 FYNNEI come from the germline V gene. The V end was cut by 4 bases, the J end by 2 bases, with 12 bases between. This CDR3 has 14 amino acids.

This chain uses TRBV9 with TRBJ2-1; 15 bases match TRBD2. V gave up 4 bases and J gave up 8 bases; unmatched junction bases: 10. From germline, CDR1 is SGDLS and CDR2 YYNGEE. CDR3 length: 17 amino acids. The CDR3 sequence is CASSSRGTSGRTDEQFF. Here the CDR3 DNA reads TGTGCCAGCAGCTCCCGTGGGACTAGCGGGAGGACAGATGAGCAGTTCTTC.

The chain joins TRBV11-3 to TRBJ2-1, with 12 bases identical to TRBD2. V shed 0 bases and J 6 bases; nucleotides not matched to a gene: 6. The CDR3 runs 17 residues. Germline CDR1 SGHNT, CDR2 YENEEA. The CDR3: CASSLDISTSGSNEQFF. In DNA, the CDR3 is TGTGCCAGCAGCTTAGATATTTCGACTAGCGGGAGCAATGAGCAGTTCTTC. Variable domain in full (rest from reference TRBV11-3 and TRBJ2-1): EAGVVQSPRYKIIEKKQPVAFWCNPISGHNTLYWYLQNLGQGPELLIRYENEEAVDDSQLPKDRFSAERLKGVDSTLKIQPAELGDSAVYLCASSLDISTSGSNEQFFGPGTRLTVL.

The chain recombines TRBV15 with TRBJ1-5; D remains unclear. The CDR3 length is 16 residues. From germline, CDR1 is LNHNV and CDR2 YYDKDF (reference sequence). Trimming took off 4 bases at V and 3 bases at J, with 16 bases between the two ends. The CDR3: CATSKAAWPDNQPQHF. The CDR3, as DNA: TGTGCCACCAGCAAAGCGGCGTGGCCAGACAATCAGCCCCAGCATTTT.

The chain combines TRBV9 with TRBJ2-3; TRBD2 matches 11 bases. The germline V gene has CDR1 SGDLS and CDR2 YYNGEE. V was pared by 3 bases and J by 0 bases, with 9 bases of the junction left unmatched. This CDR3 spans 18 amino acids. Here the CDR3 DNA reads TGTGCCAGCAGCGCCCCCTTGACTAGCGGGGTTAGCACAGATACGCAGTATTTT. Protein sequence: CASSAPLTSGVSTDTQYF.

Comment on this clone: The sample has other DNA sequences that encode this CDR3 too. The CDR3 sequence is CASSASQGSNTEAFF. The CDR3 region has the DNA TGCGCCAGCAGCGCATCACAGGGGTCCAACACTGAAGCTTTCTTT. The rearrangement joins TRBV5-1 to TRBJ1-1, with 7 bases fitting TRBD1. The CDR3 contains 15 residues. Germline lookup yields CDR1 SGHRS and CDR2 YFSETQ. After removal of 4 bases from V and 2 bases from J, the junction contained 8 bases not matched to a gene.

This clone was seen ten or more times. CDR3: CASSTVRGARTGELFF. In nucleotides, the CDR3 is TGTGCCAGCAGCACAGTCAGGGGGGCGCGGACCGGGGAGCTGTTTTTT. The chain is built from TRBV21-1 and TRBJ2-2; the D segment call TRBD1 is taken from the table without a DNA check. TRBV21-1 is a listed pseudogene. The CDR3 loop spans 16 amino acids.

This clone has only one observation. V gene TRBV4-1 combines with J gene TRBJ1-5, with D perhaps matching TRBD1 (6 bases). Trimming removed 2 bases at V and 12 bases at J, with 20 bases between. The CDR3 sequence is 15 residues long. Germline V gene data show CDR1 as MGHRA and CDR2 as YSYEKL. CDR3 bases: TGCGCCAGCAGCCAACTCGGACAGAAAATTCGGGACCAGCATTTT. Its protein product is CASSQLGQKIRDQHF.

The gene calls are TRBV19 and TRBJ2-5, with 8 bases lining up with TRBD1. This CDR3 has 18 amino acids. V lost 5 bases and J lost 1; bases outside the gene matches: 15. Germline-derived CDR1 and CDR2 are LNHDA and SQIVND (reference sequence). The CDR3, as DNA: TGTGCCAGTAGTGACGGACAGGGTTGGGGAGGACCCCAAGAGACCCAGTACTTC. This gives the protein CASSDGQGWGGPQETQYF.

This chain connects TRBV9 to TRBJ2-5; a weak D match, TRBD2 (6 bases). CDR1 is SGDLS and CDR2 is YYNGEE in the germline V gene. Trimming left V 3 bases short and J 5 bases short, with 20 bases between. CDR3 length: 16 residues. CDR3 nucleotide sequence: TGTGCCAGCAGCGCCGACCCCCGCGGGGCGTGGGAGACCCAGTACTTC. It translates to CASSADPRGAWETQYF.

The chain is built from TRBV25-1 and TRBJ1-1, with 10 bases that match TRBD1. Germline V gene sequence: CDR1 MGHDK, CDR2 SYGVNS. V gave up 0 bases and J gave up 4 bases; unmatched junction bases: 8. This CDR3 comprises 17 residues. CDR3 sequence (DNA): TGTGCCAGCAGTGAATATAGCGGGACAGGGGCACCCACTGAAGCTTTCTTT. Encoded protein: CASSEYSGTGAPTEAFF.

The chain has TRBV20-1 and TRBJ2-3, with 7 positions matching TRBD2. The CDR3 contains 14 residues. The germline V gene has CDR1 DFQATT and CDR2 SNEGSKA (reference sequence). The junction had 6 bases not matched to a gene; V was cut back by 3 bases and J by 3 bases. Written as DNA, the CDR3 is TGCAGTGCTAGTATATCGGGGGGAACAGATACGCAGTATTTT. The encoded protein is CSASISGGTDTQYF.

The chain carries TRBV2 and TRBJ2-7; maybe TRBD2 (6 bases). Germline CDR1 SNHLY, CDR2 FYNNEI. Trimming left V 4 bases short and J 0 bases short, with 10 bases between. The CDR3 has 14 residues. CDR3 DNA sequence: TGTGCCAGCAGTGGGACGGGACTCTCCTACGAGCAGTACTTC. Translating it yields CASSGTGLSYEQYF.

The chain is built from TRBV14 and TRBJ1-2, with D perhaps matching TRBD1 (5 bases). This CDR3 spans 13 amino acids. CDR1 and CDR2 (germline): SGHDN, FVKESK. V lost 4 bases and J lost 8, with 14 bases in between. The CDR3 here is CASSLTQGRGYTF. Here the CDR3 DNA reads TGTGCCAGCAGCCTGACTCAGGGTCGCGGCTACACCTTC.

For the CDR3, the DNA is TGCGCCAGCAGCTTGCTAGAGTTTGTTGGGTACAATGAGCAGTTCTTC. Its protein product is CASSLLEFVGYNEQFF. The genes are TRBV5-1 and TRBJ2-1; no clear D gene. The CDR3 totals 16 residues. The germline CDR1 and CDR2 sequences are SGHRS and YFSETQ. The V end lost 1 base, the J end lost 4 bases, and 15 bases lay between the germline ends.

The J gene is TRBJ2-5, the V gene TRBV7-8; 8 nucleotides match TRBD2. This CDR3 contains 13 residues. CDR1 and CDR2 (germline): SGHVS, FQNEAQ. V was clipped by 1 base and J by 5 bases; unmatched bases: 0. CDR3 amino acids: CASSLGGRETQYF. CDR3 DNA sequence: TGTGCCAGCAGCTTAGGCGGGAGGGAGACCCAGTACTTC.

This clone was counted only a few times. The chain combines TRBV5-1 with TRBJ1-2; D unresolved. Trimming removed 0 bases at V and 2 bases at J, with 11 bases between. Germline-derived CDR1 and CDR2 are SGHRS and YFSETQ. The CDR3 spans 15 residues. The CDR3 is CASSLVLGRNYGYTF. CDR3 coding DNA: TGCGCCAGCAGCTTGGTTCTGGGCAGGAACTATGGCTACACCTTC.

This chain links TRBV9 with TRBJ2-1; a weak D match, TRBD2 (5 bases). Looked up from germline, CDR1 is SGDLS and CDR2 is YYNGEE. V was pared by 4 bases and J by 2 bases, with 13 bases between. The CDR3 consists of 15 residues. Written as DNA, the CDR3 is TGTGCCAGCAGCCCCCAGGTCGGGACCTACAATGAGCAGTTCTTC. Its protein is CASSPQVGTYNEQFF.